Sequencing of this T cell receptor beta chain was carried out in a study of CD8+CD57+ T cells in acquired aplastic anemia. The wider study: The DNA of sorted CD4+ and CD8+ cells averaged around 3.2 ug. Whole-study results and caveats: Patients did not significantly differ from controls in CD8+ Simpson's diversity.

This clonotype was seen at least ten times. Its specificity is unknown. The CDR3 contains 17 residues. Trimming took off 7 bases at V and 4 bases at J, with 23 bases between the two ends. CDR1 and CDR2 (germline): MNHNS, SASEGT. Genomic DNA, serving as template, underwent TCR beta VDJ and CDR3 profiling. TCRdb independently ran MiXCR on the reads; one entry per CDR3 protein. Here the sample spans approximately 70,000 distinct CDR3 sequences, less than 65% being singletons. This clonotype was sampled from a human donor in good health, serving as a control. The sample consisted of sorted CD4+, CD8+, or CD8+CD57+ T cells (not recorded which) from PBMCs. The chain employs TRBV6-1 and TRBJ1-3; D is uncertain. The CDR3 region is CASNPTGGSGAGNTIYF. The CDR3 DNA is TGTGCCAGCAATCCCACCGGTGGCTCAGGCGCCGGAAACACCATATATTTT.